This is a list of T cell receptor beta chains from one sample in a study of neurological immune-mediated disorders. In TCRdb, the 5' RACE reads were re-called with MiXCR into one record per CDR3 protein. Found here are about 38,000 distinct CDR3 sequences, more than 9% of them singletons; the top ten hold roughly 3.9%. Sequenced material: CD4+ T cells from blood. The receptors originated from a woman aged 25 to 39 with HTLV-1-associated myelopathy (HAM/TSP). Each CDR3 is given with its conserved first and last residue. A D gene is named only where the DNA matches it firmly. Not all rows give a size; the values are once, few, many and, for expanded clones, a class.

clone size | J gene | V gene | D gene | CDR3 DNA | CDR3 protein
many | TRBJ1-3 | TRBV29-1 | . | TGCAGCGTCAGATCTGGAAACACCATATATTTT | CSVRSGNTIYF
many | TRBJ1-1 | TRBV20-1 | . | TGCAGTGCTACCTCGAACACTGAAGCTTTCTTT | CSATSNTEAFF
many | TRBJ2-3 | TRBV20-1 | . | TGCAGTGCGAGAGCCCCCGGACATGGCTTCACGGATACGCAGTATTTT | CSARAPGHGFTDTQYF
many | TRBJ2-1 | TRBV20-1 | . | TGCAGTGCTAGTCGTAACGGTATAAGGGGGAACAATGAGCAGTTCTTC | CSASRNGIRGNNEQFF
many | TRBJ1-5 | TRBV18 | . | TGTGCCAGCTCATCCAACTGGGGCAGCAATCAGCCCCAGCATTTT | CASSSNWGSNQPQHF
many | TRBJ2-6 | TRBV20-1 | TRBD1 | TGCAGTGCTACCGAGCGGACAGGGGGAAACTCTGGGGCCAACGTCCTGACTTTC | CSATERTGGNSGANVLTF
many | TRBJ1-4 | TRBV5-5 | . | TGTGCCAGCAGCTTGGAACGTTGGTCGGGACACAGGAACGAAAAACTGTTTTTT | CASSLERWSGHRNEKLFF
many | TRBJ2-7 | TRBV11-2 | TRBD2 | TGTGCCAGCAGCTCCCCTGGCGGGAGAGTTGTTAGCGAGCAGTACTTC | CASSSPGGRVVSEQYF
. | TRBJ1-1 | TRBV5-1 | . | TGCGCCAGCAGCCCCAGTAGTTACACTGAAGCTTTCTTT | CASSPSSYTEAFF
many | TRBJ2-3 | TRBV20-1 | TRBD2 | TGCAGTGCTAGAGTGGGACTAGCGGGGACAGATACGCAGTATTTT | CSARVGLAGTDTQYF
many | TRBJ2-3 | TRBV6-5 | TRBD2 | TGTGCCAGCAGTAGGGGACCCGGGACTAGCCATAGCGCGCAGTATTTT | CASSRGPGTSHSAQYF
many | TRBJ2-1 | TRBV20-1 | . | TGCAGTGCTAGATCGGGATTACCGAACGATGAGCAGTTCTTC | CSARSGLPNDEQFF
medium-sized | TRBJ2-1 | TRBV5-6 | TRBD2 | TGTGCCAGCAGCCTAACTAGCGGGGGGGTATACGAGCAGTTCTTC | CASSLTSGGVYEQFF
many | TRBJ1-1 | TRBV5-1 | TRBD1 | TGCGCCAGCAGCCGACAGGGGGACACTGAAGCTTTCTTT | CASSRQGDTEAFF
many | TRBJ2-3 | TRBV12-3/TRBV12-4 | TRBD2 | TGTGCCAGCAGTTTAAATAGCGGGGGATTGACAGATACGCAGTATTTT | CASSLNSGGLTDTQYF
many | TRBJ1-1 | TRBV12-3/TRBV12-4 | . | TGTGCCAGCAGTTTAGTCCCCAGCCGTGAAGCTTTCTTT | CASSLVPSREAFF